A single sample gave rise to the 20 T cell receptor beta chains below, sequenced in a study of blood T cell repertoires in COVID-19. Here immunoSEQ multiplex PCR was the method, and the copy in TCRdb shows in-frame clones only, minus some. The profile shows approximately 200,000 clones, 80% to 90% of them singletons. Sequenced input: PBMCs or T cells enriched from blood (not recorded which). The receptor source for this set is a man aged 18 to 30 with acute COVID-19.

This chain joins TRBV10-3 and TRBJ2-2; no reliable D call. The V gene lost 2 bases and the J gene lost 7 bases, with 8 bases spanning the gap. The CDR3 is made up of 13 amino acids. CDR1 and CDR2 from the germline V gene are ENHRY and SYGVKD. CDR3 residues: CAISEEPGGELFF. In DNA form, the CDR3 reads TGTGCCATCAGTGAGGAGCCCGGCGGGGAGCTGTTTTTT.

The chain links TRBV20-1 to TRBJ2-7, with TRBD1 identical over 9 bases. Germline lookup yields CDR1 DFQATT and CDR2 SNEGSKA (reference sequence). The CDR3 is 15 residues long. V shed 3 bases, J shed 5 bases, and the junction held 11 bases outside the gene matches. The CDR3 region is CSASSPGTGINEQYF. The CDR3 region has the DNA TGCAGTGCTAGTTCGCCCGGGACAGGGATCAACGAGCAGTACTTC.

This chain links TRBV5-1 with TRBJ2-3, with TRBD1 identical over 7 bases. Unmatched junction bases numbered 8, after V lost 4 bases and J lost 3 bases. Germline CDR1 SGHRS, CDR2 YFSETQ. The CDR3 is made up of 15 amino acids. The chain's CDR3 is CASSPTGAPTDTQYF. CDR3 nucleotide sequence: TGCGCCAGCAGCCCTACAGGGGCGCCAACAGATACGCAGTATTTT.

This clone was seen just once. The chain combines TRBV27 with TRBJ1-4, with 7 bases identical to TRBD1. The germline V gene has CDR1 MNHEY and CDR2 SMNVEV (reference sequence). CDR3 length equals 14 residues. V gave up 4 bases and J gave up 3 bases; unmatched junction bases: 2. The CDR3, as DNA: TGTGCCAGCAGTTCAGGGACAGCTAATGAAAAACTGTTTTTT. Translation: CASSSGTANEKLFF.

The chain carries TRBV28 and TRBJ1-1, with TRBD1 as a possible D gene (6 bases). Germline V gives CDR1 MDHEN, CDR2 SYDVKM. The CDR3 covers 13 residues. The V gene lost 5 bases and the J gene lost 5 bases, with 12 bases spanning the gap. The CDR3 spells CASSAGAATEAFF. The CDR3 bases are TGTGCCAGCAGTGCAGGGGCGGCAACTGAAGCTTTCTTT.

This clone was found a few times. This chain joins TRBV4-1 and TRBJ2-3, with D unclear. Germline V gene sequence: CDR1 MGHRA, CDR2 YSYEKL. V was clipped by 0 bases and J by 0 bases, with 13 bases between them. The CDR3 has 17 residues. The CDR3 loop reads CASSQEAQLASTDTQYF. For the CDR3, the DNA is TGCGCCAGCAGCCAAGAAGCCCAGTTAGCTAGCACAGATACGCAGTATTTT.

The chain joins TRBV24-1 to TRBJ2-3; possibly TRBD1 for D (5 bases). The ends were cut back, 3 bases at V and 6 bases at J, with 9 bases in the middle. The germline CDR1 and CDR2 sequences are KGHDR and SFDVKD. CDR3 length: 13 residues. The chain's CDR3 is CATSDIHRDTQYF. The CDR3 coding sequence is TGTGCCACCAGTGATATCCACAGGGATACGCAGTATTTT.

CDR3 protein: CASSQVWTGTEAFF. In DNA, the CDR3 is TGTGCCAGCAGCCAAGTGTGGACAGGGACTGAAGCTTTCTTT. The chain combines TRBV3-1 (or the pseudogene TRBV3-2) with TRBJ1-1; 8 bases fit TRBD1. V lost 1 base to trimming and J lost 5 bases; unmatched junction nucleotides: 3. The CDR3 loop spans 14 amino acids. Per the germline V gene, CDR1 is LGHDT and CDR2 is YNNKEL (reference sequence).

The rearrangement links TRBV9 to TRBJ2-1; 8 bases match TRBD2. V was pared by 4 bases and J by 3 bases, with 9 bases of the junction left unmatched. Germline V gene lookup returns CDR1 SGDLS and CDR2 YYNGEE. The CDR3 spans 16 residues. CDR3 residues: CASSREGWGFYNEQFF. In DNA, the CDR3 is TGTGCCAGCAGCCGGGAGGGGTGGGGTTTCTACAATGAGCAGTTCTTC.

J is TRBJ2-2 and V is TRBV7-3; unclear D gene. CDR1 and CDR2 from the germline V gene are SGHTA and FQGTGA. Trimming shortened V by 2 bases and J by 4 bases, and 5 bases separated the two germline ends. The CDR3 has 13 residues. CDR3 in DNA: TGTGCCAGCAGCTTAGGAGCCACCGGGGAGCTGTTTTTT. Amino acids: CASSLGATGELFF.

J is TRBJ2-7 and V is TRBV28; possibly TRBD1 for D (5 bases). The CDR3 is 12 residues long. V was pared by 7 bases and J by 10 bases, with 17 bases between. Germline loops: CDR1 MDHEN, CDR2 SYDVKM. The CDR3 nucleotides read TGTGCCAGCACCAACAACCCACAGGATCAGTACTTC. Protein product: CASTNNPQDQYF.

The chain couples TRBV29-1 to TRBJ2-5; 11 positions match TRBD1. Germline V gene lookup returns CDR1 SQVTM and CDR2 ANQGSEA. The CDR3 is 15 residues long. V lost 7 bases and J lost 7; bases outside the gene matches: 14. CDR3 bases: TGCAGCGCTGGACAGGGGGCGCCGGCGAGGGGGACCCAGTACTTC. Amino acid sequence: CSAGQGAPARGTQYF.

The rearrangement joins TRBV6-5 to TRBJ2-1, with a possible D match to TRBD2 (5 bases). The CDR3 has 13 amino acids. The V gene's germline CDR1 is MNHEY and CDR2 SVGAGI. The V gene lost 6 bases and the J gene lost 2 bases, with 8 bases spanning the gap. CDR3 residues: CASSPGTYNEQFF. In DNA form, the CDR3 reads TGTGCCAGCAGCCCCGGGACCTACAATGAGCAGTTCTTC.

This clone showed up just a few times. The chain uses TRBV12-3 or TRBV12-4 and TRBJ1-4; 8 bases match TRBD1. This CDR3 contains 13 residues. Trimming cost V 1 base and J 11 bases; bases outside gene matches: 3. CDR3: CASSLDGTGKLFF. In DNA form, the CDR3 reads TGTGCCAGCAGTTTAGACGGGACAGGTAAACTGTTTTTT.

The rearrangement joins TRBV29-1 to TRBJ1-2; the match to TRBD1 covers 11 bases. The V segment lost 3 bases and the J segment 7 bases; nucleotides outside the gene matches: 7. The CDR3 contains 14 residues. Germline CDR1 reads SQVTM; CDR2 reads ANQGSEA. The CDR3 is CSVDSGQGAGGYTF. Here the CDR3 DNA reads TGCAGCGTTGACTCAGGACAGGGGGCAGGTGGCTACACCTTC.

The V gene is TRBV7-9, the J gene TRBJ2-1; 9 bases fit TRBD2. The V gene end was trimmed by 4 bases and the J gene end by 7 bases; junction bases not matched to a gene: 5. CDR3 size: 14 residues. The germline V gene encodes CDR1 SEHNR and CDR2 FQNEAQ (reference sequence). This CDR3 reads CASSYRLAENEQFF. The CDR3 DNA follows: TGTGCCAGCAGCTATAGACTAGCGGAGAATGAGCAGTTCTTC.

The chain recombines TRBV27 with TRBJ2-7, with 7 bases identical to TRBD2. The CDR3 runs 15 residues. With 6 bases clipped from V and 5 bases from J, the junction kept 13 bases outside the gene matches. Germline V lookup: CDR1 MNHEY, CDR2 SMNVEV (reference sequence). The CDR3 DNA reads TGTGCCAGCAGAACGGGGGGACGGACTAAGCACGAGCAGTACTTC. It encodes CASRTGGRTKHEQYF.

The chain combines TRBV7-2 with TRBJ2-7; 8 bases are a match to TRBD2. Germline trimming cut 6 bases from V and 6 bases from J; bases unmatched to any gene: 16. This CDR3 region has 16 residues. Germline lookup yields CDR1 SGHTA and CDR2 FQGNSA. CDR3 region: CASRIPAVAGGGEQYF. The CDR3 nucleotides read TGTGCCAGCAGGATTCCCGCGGTTGCGGGAGGTGGCGAGCAGTACTTC.

This rearrangement joins TRBV28 to TRBJ1-5; 7 positions agree with TRBD1. The J segment lost 7 bases and the V segment lost 4 bases, leaving 7 bases of the junction unmatched. The CDR3 is 14 residues long. Germline V gene sequence: CDR1 MDHEN, CDR2 SYDVKM. The CDR3 DNA sequence: TGTGCCAGCAGTTACAGACAGGGCAGGCAGCCCCAGCATTTT. This translates into CASSYRQGRQPQHF.

This clone was counted a few times. The chain combines TRBV24-1 with TRBJ2-2; no clear D gene. V dropped 5 bases and J dropped 8 bases, with 5 bases sitting between them. Per germline, CDR1 KGHDR and CDR2 SFDVKD. This CDR3 is built from 11 residues. CDR3 residues: CATSGEGELFF. The CDR3 DNA sequence: TGTGCCACCAGTGGTGAGGGGGAGCTGTTTTTT.